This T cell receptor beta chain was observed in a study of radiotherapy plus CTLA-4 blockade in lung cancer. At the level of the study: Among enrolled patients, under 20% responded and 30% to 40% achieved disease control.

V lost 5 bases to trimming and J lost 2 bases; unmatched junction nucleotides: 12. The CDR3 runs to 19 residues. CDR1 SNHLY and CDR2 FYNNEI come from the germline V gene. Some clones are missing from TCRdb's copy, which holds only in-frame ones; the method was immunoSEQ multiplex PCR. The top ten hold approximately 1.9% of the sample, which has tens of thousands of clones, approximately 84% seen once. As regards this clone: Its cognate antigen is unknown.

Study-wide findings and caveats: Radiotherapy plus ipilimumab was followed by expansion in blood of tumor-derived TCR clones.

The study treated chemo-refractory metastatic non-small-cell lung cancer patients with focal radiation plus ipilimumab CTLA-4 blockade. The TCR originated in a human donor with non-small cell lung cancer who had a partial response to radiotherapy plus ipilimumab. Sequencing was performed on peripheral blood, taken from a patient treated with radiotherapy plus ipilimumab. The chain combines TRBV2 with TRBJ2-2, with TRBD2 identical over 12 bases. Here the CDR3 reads CASSPQIPSGRVNTGELFF. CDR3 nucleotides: TGTGCCAGCAGTCCCCAGATCCCTAGCGGGAGGGTTAACACCGGGGAGCTGTTTTTT.